Included here is one T cell receptor (beta chain) sequence, with context. Its antigen remains unknown. The record originates from a study of somatic mutations in cytotoxic T cells in rheumatoid arthritis. Study in general: Sorted by flow to nearly 100% purity were some V beta antibody-stained T-cell populations, including V beta1+ cells sequenced for TCRB.

Magnetic beads with positive selection isolated CD4+ and CD8+ fractions, whose purity was verified by flow cytometry. Whole-study results and caveats: Any difference in CD8+ T-cell clonality between patients who had rheumatoid arthritis and healthy controls who were age-matched was not statistically significant. What antigens the expanded CD8+ clones targeted remained unknown.

The CDR3 runs to 15 residues. Germline values: CDR1 SQVTM, CDR2 ANQGSEA. V shed 0 bases, J shed 5 bases, and the junction held 6 bases outside the gene matches. Profiling relied on immunoSEQ multiplex PCR, and the TCRdb table lists in-frame clones only, not all of them. The sample holds fewer than 30,000 clones, nearly 75% seen once. The sequence derives from a woman in her late teens or twenties in good health. The chain joins TRBV29-1 to TRBJ2-4, with 8 nucleotides matching TRBD2. The material sequenced was CD8+ T cells sorted from blood. The CDR3 region is CSVEDWGTRENIQYF. In nucleotides, the CDR3 is TGCAGCGTTGAAGATTGGGGGACTAGGGAAAACATTCAGTACTTC.